The clone carrying this TCR beta chain has only one observation. Its antigen is unidentified. Additional DNA sequences in this sample encode the identical CDR3. PCR employed 60 Vbeta and 13 Jbeta primers. Only in-frame clones appear in the TCRdb table, and some are missing; sequencing was by immunoSEQ multiplex PCR. The table includes around 130,000 clones, roughly 74% detected once. The data derive from a study of cytomegalovirus exposure and HLA in healthy donors. Whole-study findings and limits: A later analysis linked a missense variant in DCLRE1C to the trimming of TCR beta V and J genes. The dataset shows that most TCR sequences were rare, while some public TCRs occurred in many donors.

V gave up 3 bases and J gave up 7 bases, with 11 bases separating them. CDR1 is SGDLS and CDR2 is YYNGEE in the germline V gene. This CDR3 has 13 residues. Sequencing was done on a sample of PBMCs. This chain uses TRBV9 with TRBJ1-5; D possibly corresponds to TRBD1 (5 bases). The origin of this receptor is a woman aged 50 to 60 in good health and CMV-seropositive. The CDR3 DNA is TGTGCCAGCAGCGGGGGGGATGGGCAGCCCCAGCATTTT. Protein product: CASSGGDGQPQHF.